This entry features one T cell receptor beta chain sequence. Its antigen target is currently unknown. It has no much larger one-base neighbor in the sample; base qualities were not kept. V is cut back by 4 bases and J by 5 bases, with 10 bases in the junction unmatched. The CDR3 holds 17 amino acids from the cysteine to the phenylalanine. The read is trimmed to its CDR3 DNA, 51 bases read in frame from base 1. The germline V gene provides CDR1 MGHDK and CDR2 SYGVNS. This record belongs to a study of T-cell memory formation after mild COVID-19 (dated by TCRdb to 2020 to 2022). Background for the entire study: TCR sequence clusters from the two donors were largely donor specific. In two donors, T-cell clones that expanded and contracted after mild COVID-19 were followed by sequencing TCRalpha and TCRbeta repertoires longitudinally. Two young, previously healthy adult volunteers, one female and one male, were included in the cohort. Broad study findings and their caveats: Some responding clones were detected in pre-infection memory, which suggested that pre-existing cross-reactive memory T cells had joined the SARS-CoV-2 response. Contracting CD4+ clones appeared mostly in the CM and EM memory subsets, whereas CD8+ clones were enriched in EMRA. Clones contracting from day 15 to 85 had balanced CD4/CD8 phenotypes, while a second wave expanding from day 15 to 37 was biased towards CD4+. Only a couple of mild cases were covered in the study, and larger cohorts including severe cases with pre-infection samples were considered necessary. The second-wave clones that peaked on day 37 were not confirmed to be SARS-CoV-2 specific.

Ficoll-Paque density gradient centrifugation was the method used to isolate PBMCs. Sequencing took place on an Illumina NovaSeq 6000. cDNA libraries for TCRalpha and TCRbeta were prepared by 5'RACE using constant-segment primers, with sample barcodes and unique molecular identifiers added. Trizol reagent was used to extract RNA from every sample. The libraries were amplified in two PCR steps, and the second step added a second sample barcode and Illumina TruSeq adapters. Sequencing of the libraries was done on an Illumina NovaSeq, producing 2 x 150 bp paired-end reads. As for the authors' bioinformatics: Demultiplexing of reads and collapsing into UMI-guided consensus sequences were performed with migec v1.2.7. Using mixcr v2.1.11, UMI consensuses were aligned to TRA and TRB V and J templates and then assembled into clonotypes. A clonotype was counted as expanded or contracted only if both edgeR and NoisET called the change significant, with noise models trained on biological replicates. For edgeR calls, the cutoffs were a false discovery rate-adjusted p below 0.01 and a log2 fold-change threshold of 1. PCA with hierarchical clustering of max-normalized trajectories of the 1000 most abundant clonotypes was used as exploratory dynamics analysis. Separately sequenced CD4+ and CD8+ repertoires were used to assign the CD4 or CD8 phenotype of responding clones. TCRdb reprocessing: public reads trimmed at Q25 with fastp, clones called with MiXCR, in-frame beta chains kept. For every CDR3 protein sequence, its rows merge into one entry that carries the most common genes and DNA. The authors' filters were not applied to this entry. In this sample the table shows just over 350,000 distinct CDR3 sequences, over 13% of which occur a single time. About 22% of the sample comes from the top ten.

The sample was PBMCs or a T cell subset sorted from them (not recorded which). The TCR sequence derives from a man aged 18 to 35 who had mild COVID-19 (a few samples of this study predate the infection). The sample titles of this study are shuffled in the database, so cell type and time point are left out; the donor was told from shared clones. The receptor chain draws on TRBV25-1 and TRBJ1-5; 11 nucleotides in the junction match TRBD1. The sequence in DNA is TGTGCCAGCAGTGGGAATAGGGGACAGGGGGGTGATCAGCCCCAGCATTTT. This codes for CASSGNRGQGGDQPQHF.